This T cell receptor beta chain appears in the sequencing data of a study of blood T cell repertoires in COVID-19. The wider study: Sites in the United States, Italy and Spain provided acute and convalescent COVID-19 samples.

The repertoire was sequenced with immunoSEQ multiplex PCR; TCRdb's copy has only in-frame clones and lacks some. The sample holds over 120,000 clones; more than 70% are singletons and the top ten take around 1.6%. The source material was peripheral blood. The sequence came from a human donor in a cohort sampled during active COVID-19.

Here the CDR3 DNA reads TGTGCCAGCAGCCAAGAAGCCGGCTATGGCTACACCTTC. Protein: CASSQEAGYGYTF. The chain links TRBV3-1 (or the pseudogene TRBV3-2) to TRBJ1-2; D unclear. The CDR3 loop spans 13 amino acids. Deletions cut 0 bases from V and 4 bases from J, with 6 bases between. CDR1 and CDR2 from the germline V gene are LGHDT and YNNKEL (reference sequence).